This T cell receptor beta chain is drawn from a study of blood T cell repertoires in COVID-19. Study details: PBMCs, B-cell-depleted T cells, or T cells provided the cDNA or gDNA that made up the material.

The CDR3 length is 17 residues. V trimming: 4 bases; J trimming: 0 bases; junction bases outside the gene matches: 11. Germline-derived CDR1 and CDR2 are SGHNT and YYREEE (reference sequence). Sequencing used immunoSEQ multiplex PCR; TCRdb keeps in-frame clones, though not all of them. Among hundreds of thousands of clones listed, approximately 88% were seen once. Sequences were obtained from peripheral blood. The sequence was obtained from a woman in her forties or fifties with COVID-19, enrolled during active disease. This chain links TRBV5-4 with TRBJ1-1; TRBD1 matches at 8 bases. In DNA form, the CDR3 reads TGTGCCAGCAGCACCGCTGGTCAGGGGGCCCTGAACACTGAAGCTTTCTTT. The encoded protein is CASSTAGQGALNTEAFF.